What follows is one T cell receptor (beta chain) and its context. Other nucleotide sequences in the sample specify the same CDR3. The data were taken from a study of blood T cell repertoires in COVID-19. The table came from immunoSEQ multiplex PCR; TCRdb's copy has only in-frame clones and leaves some out. The data hold around 28,000 clones, with 89% observed a single time. This CDR3 contains 15 residues. After removal of 0 bases from V and 5 bases from J, the junction contained 1 base not matched to a gene. CDR1 is LGHNA and CDR2 is YNFKEQ in the germline V gene. The rearrangement uses TRBV4-2 and TRBJ2-2, with 9 bases aligning to TRBD2. The sample comprised peripheral blood. This receptor was taken from a human donor in a cohort sampled during active COVID-19. The chain's CDR3 is CASSQDAGGTGELFF. CDR3 nucleotides: TGTGCCAGCAGCCAAGATGCGGGGGGGACCGGGGAGCTGTTTTTT.